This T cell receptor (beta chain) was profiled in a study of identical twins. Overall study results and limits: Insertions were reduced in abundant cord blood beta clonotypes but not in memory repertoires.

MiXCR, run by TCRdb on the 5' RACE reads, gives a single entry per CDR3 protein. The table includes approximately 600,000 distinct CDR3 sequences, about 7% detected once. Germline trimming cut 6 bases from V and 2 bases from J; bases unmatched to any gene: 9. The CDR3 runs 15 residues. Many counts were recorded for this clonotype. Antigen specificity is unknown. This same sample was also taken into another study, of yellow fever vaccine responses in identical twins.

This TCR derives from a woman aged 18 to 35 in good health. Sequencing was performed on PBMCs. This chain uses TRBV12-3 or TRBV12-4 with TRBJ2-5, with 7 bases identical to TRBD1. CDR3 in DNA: TGTGCCAGCAGCCGTGCCCGGGACAGTCAAGAGACCCAGTACTTC. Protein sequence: CASSRARDSQETQYF.